This is a list of T cell receptor beta chains from one sample in a study of cytomegalovirus exposure and HLA in healthy donors. The assay was immunoSEQ multiplex PCR, and TCRdb's table has in-frame clones only and misses some. This sample yields about 120,000 clones, of which around four fifths are seen a single time; roughly 20% belongs to the top ten. What was sequenced was PBMCs. The receptors were sampled from a man between 18 and 29 years old in good health and CMV-seropositive. The CDR3 runs from the conserved cysteine through the conserved F or W. A D gene is named only where the DNA matches it firmly. Part of the rows lack a size; the others show once, few, many or a class for expanded clones.

V	D	size	J	CDR3	DNA
TRBV11-2	.	.	TRBJ1-3	CASRPTDTSGNTIYF	TGTGCCAGCAGGCCGACGGACACCTCTGGAAACACCATATATTTT
TRBV6-5	TRBD2	.	TRBJ2-5	CASSKGLAEETQYF	TGTGCCAGCAGTAAAGGACTAGCGGAAGAGACCCAGTACTTC
TRBV23-1	.	few	TRBJ2-3	CASSQPRYGTDTQYF	TGCGCCAGCAGTCAGCCCAGGTATGGGACAGATACGCAGTATTTT
TRBV6-8	.	.	TRBJ1-6	CASSPGEVHYNSPLHF	TGTGCCAGCAGTCCCGGGGAGGTACATTATAATTCACCCCTCCACTTT
TRBV10-3	TRBD1	.	TRBJ2-2	CAISDPGTGANTGELFF	TGTGCCATCAGTGATCCCGGGACAGGGGCGAACACCGGGGAGCTGTTTTTT
TRBV5-1	.	few	TRBJ1-1	CASSLQGQDTEAFF	TGCGCCAGCAGCTTACAGGGTCAGGACACTGAAGCTTTCTTT
TRBV29-1	TRBD1	.	TRBJ1-2	CSAIDRGRRYGYTF	TGCAGCGCGATTGACAGGGGGCGGAGGTATGGCTACACCTTC
TRBV5-6	TRBD2	.	TRBJ2-7	CASSFGLAGSYEQYF	TGTGCCAGCAGCTTTGGACTAGCGGGGTCCTACGAGCAGTACTTC
TRBV2	.	.	TRBJ1-2	CASSEVSGDLYGYTF	TGTGCCAGCAGTGAAGTATCCGGAGACCTCTATGGCTACACCTTC
TRBV19	.	.	TRBJ1-5	CASLRKKDQPQHF	TGTGCCAGTCTCAGGAAGAAGGATCAGCCCCAGCATTTT
TRBV7-2	TRBD2	.	TRBJ2-5	CASSRRGVVSGEETQYF	TGTGCCAGCAGTCGGAGGGGGGTGGTTAGCGGGGAAGAGACCCAGTACTTC
TRBV7-4	TRBD1	.	TRBJ1-1	CASSSRDSLWYTEAFF	TGTGCCAGCAGCTCCCGGGACAGCCTTTGGTACACTGAAGCTTTCTTT
TRBV7-8	.	.	TRBJ1-3	CASSGGRSSGNTIYF	TGTGCCAGCAGTGGAGGGCGCTCCTCTGGAAACACCATATATTTT
TRBV30	TRBD1	.	TRBJ1-4	CAWTKQGGGEKLFF	TGTGCCTGGACCAAACAGGGGGGGGGTGAAAAACTGTTTTTT
TRBV5-3	TRBD1	.	TRBJ1-3	CARSFRGQSCFSGNTIYF	TGTGCCAGAAGCTTTCGGGGACAGAGTTGTTTTTCTGGAAACACCATATATTTT
TRBV4-1	.	.	TRBJ1-6	CASSQVFRDSPLHF	TGCGCCAGCAGCCAAGTGTTTCGGGATTCACCCCTCCACTTT
TRBV9	TRBD1	.	TRBJ1-2	CASSDRGTGGGYTF	TGTGCCAGCAGCGATCGCGGGACAGGGGGAGGCTACACCTTC
TRBV5-4	TRBD1	.	TRBJ1-1	CASSSLADRGGTEAFF	TGTGCCAGCAGCTCACTGGCTGACAGGGGTGGCACTGAAGCTTTCTTT
TRBV19	TRBD1	.	TRBJ1-5	CASSPPDRVNQPQHF	TGTGCCAGTAGCCCCCCGGACAGGGTCAATCAGCCCCAGCATTTT
TRBV12-5	.	.	TRBJ2-5	CASGPSEETQYF	TGTGCTAGTGGCCCCAGTGAAGAGACCCAGTACTTC
TRBV4-1	TRBD1	.	TRBJ1-2	CASSQDPQGGGYTF	TGCGCCAGCAGCCAAGATCCCCAGGGGGGTGGCTACACCTTC
TRBV11-3	TRBD1	.	TRBJ2-3	CASSPGQGPTDTQYF	TGTGCCAGCAGCCCCGGACAGGGCCCCACAGATACGCAGTATTTT
TRBV5-8	TRBD2	.	TRBJ2-5	CASTPGEGGETQYF	TGTGCCAGCACCCCTGGGGAGGGTGGAGAGACCCAGTACTTC
TRBV19	.	.	TRBJ1-4	CASSIGVGRTNEKLFF	TGTGCCAGTAGTATCGGGGTCGGGCGAACTAATGAAAAACTGTTTTTT
TRBV7-2	.	.	TRBJ2-3	CASSGADTQYF	TGTGCCAGCAGCGGAGCAGATACGCAGTATTTT
TRBV15	.	.	TRBJ2-1	CATAGRGSAPQFF	TGTGCCACAGCGGGGAGGGGGAGCGCCCCGCAGTTCTTC
TRBV19	.	.	TRBJ1-1	CASIGGGTEAFF	TGTGCCAGTATAGGGGGGGGCACTGAAGCTTTCTTT
TRBV12-5	TRBD1	.	TRBJ2-3	CASGPRDRGITDTQYF	TGTGCTAGTGGTCCCCGGGACAGGGGGATCACAGATACGCAGTATTTT
TRBV4-1	TRBD1	.	TRBJ1-2	CASSPDPGGFSYGYTF	TGCGCCAGCAGCCCAGACCCAGGGGGCTTTAGCTATGGCTACACCTTC
TRBV6-1	.	.	TRBJ1-2	CASSEPSVGYTF	TGTGCCAGCAGTGAACCAAGCGTGGGCTACACCTTC
TRBV30	.	.	TRBJ1-6	CAWEANSPLHF	TGTGCCTGGGAGGCAAATTCACCCCTCCACTTT
TRBV10-2	.	once	TRBJ1-1	CASTSTSSNTEAFF	TGCGCCAGCACTTCCACGAGTTCGAACACTGAAGCTTTCTTT
TRBV10-1	TRBD2	.	TRBJ2-1	CASSESSGGSTSYNEQFF	TGCGCCAGCAGTGAGTCAAGCGGGGGGTCTACCTCCTACAATGAGCAGTTCTTC
TRBV27	.	.	TRBJ2-2	CASSLGLHGELFF	TGTGCCAGCAGTTTGGGCCTGCACGGGGAGCTGTTTTTT
TRBV7-3	.	.	TRBJ1-1	CASSLGWPNTEAFF	TGTGCCAGCAGCTTAGGTTGGCCGAACACTGAAGCTTTCTTT
TRBV6-5	.	few	TRBJ2-2	CASSEGLITGELFF	TGTGCCAGCAGTGAAGGACTAATCACCGGGGAGCTGTTTTTT
TRBV6-1	.	.	TRBJ1-1	CASSETSEGTEAFF	TGTGCCAGCAGTGAAACCTCCGAGGGCACTGAAGCTTTCTTT
TRBV5-1	.	.	TRBJ2-3	CASSLVGESTDTQYF	TGCGCCAGCAGCTTGGTAGGGGAAAGCACAGATACGCAGTATTTT
TRBV9	.	.	TRBJ1-2	CASSEGGAALYGYTF	TGTGCCAGCAGCGAGGGGGGGGCCGCACTCTATGGCTACACCTTC
TRBV15	TRBD1	.	TRBJ2-1	CATSTRTGSYNEQFF	TGTGCCACCTCGACGAGGACAGGGTCCTACAATGAGCAGTTCTTC
TRBV7-2	TRBD1	few	TRBJ2-5	CASSFLRTGVQETQYF	TGTGCCAGCAGCTTCTTGCGGACAGGGGTACAAGAGACCCAGTACTTC
TRBV6-6	TRBD2	.	TRBJ2-3	CASVRLAGVTDTQYF	TGTGCCAGCGTCAGGCTAGCGGGGGTGACAGATACGCAGTATTTT
TRBV10-3	.	few	TRBJ1-1	CAISDWDKNTEAFF	TGTGCCATCAGTGATTGGGACAAGAACACTGAAGCTTTCTTT
TRBV6-1	.	.	TRBJ2-5	CASSVLFQETQYF	TGTGCCAGCAGTGTTTTATTCCAAGAGACCCAGTACTTC
TRBV5-8	.	once	TRBJ1-4	CASSLDGGDEKLFF	TGTGCCAGCAGCTTGGACGGAGGGGATGAAAAACTGTTTTTT
TRBV7-8	TRBD2	.	TRBJ2-3	CASSLSLAGGGDTQYF	TGTGCCAGCAGCTTATCACTAGCGGGGGGGGGAGATACGCAGTATTTT
TRBV12-2	.	once	TRBJ2-1	CASRLFFMWGLNEQFF	TGTGCAAGTCGCCTCTTCTTTATGTGGGGCTTGAATGAGCAGTTCTTC
TRBV13	TRBD1	.	TRBJ2-7	CASSPGQYNEQYF	TGTGCCAGCAGCCCGGGACAGTATAACGAGCAGTACTTC
TRBV18	.	.	TRBJ2-3	CASSPTTDRLYTDTQYF	TGTGCCAGCTCACCAACGACCGACAGGCTATACACAGATACGCAGTATTTT
TRBV6-1	.	few	TRBJ2-7	CARRVSYEQYF	TGTGCCAGACGGGTTTCGTACGAGCAGTACTTC
TRBV28	.	.	TRBJ2-3	CASRSTTGLDTQYF	TGTGCCAGCAGGTCAACAACAGGGTTAGATACGCAGTATTTT
TRBV6-5	.	.	TRBJ1-6	CASSYMGRNSPPHF	TGTGCCAGCAGTTATATGGGCAGAAATTCACCCCCCCACTTT
TRBV14	.	few	TRBJ1-1	CASSPSNRAGTEAFF	TGTGCCAGCAGCCCATCGAACAGGGCGGGCACTGAAGCTTTCTTT
TRBV30	.	.	TRBJ2-7	CAWSSPGQRAYEQYF	TGTGCCTGGAGTTCCCCGGGACAAAGAGCCTACGAGCAGTACTTC
TRBV5-6	TRBD2	few	TRBJ2-1	CASSPLAGGFNEQFF	TGTGCCAGCAGCCCTCTAGCGGGGGGATTCAATGAGCAGTTCTTC
TRBV2	TRBD2	.	TRBJ2-2	CASTDRSSGGARTGELFF	TGTGCCAGCACCGATCGGTCTAGCGGGGGGGCCCGGACCGGGGAGCTGTTTTTT
TRBV5-1	TRBD1	.	TRBJ1-6	CASSLADRVSPLHF	TGCGCCAGCAGCTTGGCTGACAGGGTTTCACCCCTCCACTTT
TRBV5-1	.	.	TRBJ2-7	CASRYSTGETYEQYF	TGCGCCAGCAGATATTCGACGGGGGAAACCTACGAGCAGTACTTC
TRBV2	.	.	TRBJ2-7	CASSERVEQYF	TGTGCCAGCAGTGAGCGGGTCGAGCAGTACTTC
TRBV11-2	TRBD1	.	TRBJ2-3	CASRQLQGSTDTQYF	TGTGCCAGCCGCCAACTACAGGGGAGCACAGATACGCAGTATTTT